Listed below are T cell receptor beta chains from one sample, sequenced in a study of CD8 T cells in Susac syndrome. TCRdb re-called the immunoSEQ multiplex PCR reads through MiXCR, storing one row per CDR3 protein. The sample contains approximately 200,000 distinct CDR3 sequences, about 95% of which appear only once. Sequencing was performed on CD4+ T cells from PBMCs. The origin of the receptors is a human donor with multiple sclerosis. The CDR3 runs from the conserved cysteine through the conserved F or W. The D gene is left open where the match is weak. Clone size is given for some rows only: seen once, a few or many times, or a class if the clone is expanded.

abundance	d_gene	v_gene	j_gene	CDR3aa	CDR3nt
-	-	TRBV7-9	TRBJ2-3	CASSLALAITDTQYF	TGTGCCAGCAGCTTAGCGCTAGCGATCACAGATACGCAGTATTTT
once	-	TRBV11-2	TRBJ2-6	CASSSFRDGVLWGANVLTF	TGTGCCAGCAGCTCGTTCCGGGACGGTGTTCTTTGGGGGGCCAACGTCCTGACTTTC
-	TRBD2	TRBV20-1	TRBJ2-1	CSASGLAGSYEQFF	TGCAGTGCCTCGGGACTAGCGGGAAGTTATGAGCAGTTCTTC
-	-	TRBV13	TRBJ1-1	CASSLDRGYDTEAFF	TGTGCCAGCAGCTTAGACCGGGGATATGACACTGAAGCTTTCTTT
-	-	TRBV19	TRBJ1-5	CASSEQALQPQHF	TGTGCCAGTAGTGAGCAGGCCTTACAGCCCCAGCATTTT
-	-	TRBV27	TRBJ2-5	CASSLHRAGETQYF	TGTGCCAGCAGTCTTCACAGGGCGGGAGAGACCCAGTACTTC
-	-	TRBV11-3	TRBJ2-7	CASGTRYYEQYF	TGTGCCAGCGGGACAAGGTACTACGAGCAGTACTTC
-	TRBD2	TRBV3-1	TRBJ2-1	CASRKNLAEAYNEQFF	TGTGCCAGCAGAAAAAACCTAGCGGAGGCGTACAATGAGCAGTTCTTC
-	-	TRBV20-1	TRBJ1-1	CSASGKGLSTEAFF	TGCAGTGCTAGTGGGAAGGGTTTGAGCACTGAAGCTTTCTTT
once	-	TRBV24-1	TRBJ1-5	CATSRQNQPQHF	TGTGCCACCAGTCGTCAGAATCAGCCCCAGCATTTT
-	TRBD2	TRBV6-6	TRBJ2-6	CASSYSGLASVLTF	TGTGCCAGCAGTTACTCGGGACTAGCATCCGTCCTGACTTTC
-	TRBD2	TRBV18	TRBJ2-5	CASSPWTSGRQETQYF	TGTGCCAGCTCACCGTGGACTAGCGGCCGGCAAGAGACCCAGTACTTC
-	-	TRBV4-2	TRBJ1-4	CASSQEPRGPLNEKLFF	TGTGCCAGCAGCCAAGAGCCTCGGGGGCCCCTAAATGAAAAACTGTTTTTT
-	-	TRBV15	TRBJ2-7	CATSRGLEHYEQYF	TGTGCCACCAGCAGGGGACTCGAACACTACGAGCAGTACTTC
-	-	TRBV12-3/TRBV12-4	TRBJ2-1	CASGGRGRAEQFF	TGTGCCAGCGGGGGGCGAGGACGCGCTGAGCAGTTCTTC
-	TRBD2	TRBV7-9	TRBJ2-1	CASSFPTGTRRTNEQFF	TGTGCCAGCAGCTTCCCCACCGGGACTAGAAGAACAAATGAGCAGTTCTTC
-	-	TRBV20-1	TRBJ2-7	CSARIRQGLSEQYF	TGCAGTGCTAGAATTCGTCAGGGGCTAAGCGAGCAGTACTTC
-	-	TRBV18	TRBJ1-5	CASSPDDYSNQPQHF	TGTGCCAGCTCACCAGACGACTATAGCAATCAGCCCCAGCATTTT
-	-	TRBV2	TRBJ2-5	CASSMGTETQYF	TGTGCCAGCAGTATGGGGACAGAGACCCAGTACTTC
-	TRBD1	TRBV29-1	TRBJ2-3	CSVGQGADTQYF	TGCAGCGTTGGCCAGGGGGCAGATACGCAGTATTTT
-	TRBD1	TRBV5-5	TRBJ1-5	CASSWGTELNQPQHF	TGTGCCAGCAGCTGGGGGACAGAACTAAATCAGCCCCAGCATTTT
-	-	TRBV11-1	TRBJ2-7	CASSPRTYEQYF	TGTGCCAGCAGCCCCCGCACCTACGAGCAGTACTTC
-	-	TRBV29-1	TRBJ2-5	CSVGQETQYF	TGCAGCGTTGGACAGGAGACCCAGTACTTC
-	TRBD2	TRBV12-3/TRBV12-4	TRBJ2-1	CAITGTSDSNEQFF	TGTGCCATCACCGGGACTAGCGACTCCAATGAGCAGTTCTTC
-	TRBD1	TRBV7-9	TRBJ2-3	CASSRTGGSDTQYF	TGTGCCAGCAGCCGGACAGGGGGCTCAGATACGCAGTATTTT
-	-	TRBV7-9	TRBJ1-5	CASSSSRVSQHF	TGTGCCAGCAGCTCAAGCAGGGTCTCCCAGCATTTT
-	-	TRBV12-3/TRBV12-4	TRBJ2-7	CASSLQEKGEQYF	TGTGCCAGCAGTTTACAGGAAAAGGGCGAGCAGTACTTC
-	-	TRBV20-1	TRBJ2-3	CSARAVDGSTDTQYF	TGCAGTGCTAGAGCCGTGGACGGAAGCACAGATACGCAGTATTTT
-	-	TRBV5-4	TRBJ2-7	CASSRQNSGSYEQYF	TGTGCCAGCAGCAGGCAGAATAGCGGCTCCTACGAGCAGTACTTC
-	-	TRBV7-8	TRBJ1-5	CASSLNTLGGQPQHF	TGTGCCAGCAGCTTAAATACACTAGGGGGGCAGCCCCAGCATTTT
-	-	TRBV5-4	TRBJ2-1	CASSRTRGYNEQFF	TGTGCCAGCAGTCGCACCAGGGGTTACAATGAGCAGTTCTTC
-	-	TRBV6-1	TRBJ2-7	CASRGDHYEQYF	TGTGCCAGCAGGGGGGACCACTACGAGCAGTACTTC
-	-	TRBV6-4	TRBJ2-1	CASSPDPSGAYNEQFF	TGTGCCAGCAGTCCAGACCCCTCAGGGGCCTACAATGAGCAGTTCTTC
-	-	TRBV6-5	TRBJ2-1	CASSSMRDEQFF	TGTGCCAGCAGTTCGATGCGGGATGAGCAGTTCTTC
-	TRBD1	TRBV11-2	TRBJ2-5	CASSARTGKETQYF	TGTGCCAGCAGCGCTCGGACAGGAAAAGAGACCCAGTACTTC
-	-	TRBV6-5	TRBJ1-4	CASSPRDPDEKLFF	TGTGCCAGCAGTCCCCGGGACCCGGATGAAAAACTGTTTTTT
-	TRBD1	TRBV14	TRBJ1-4	CASSLRTGTNEKLFF	TGTGCCAGCAGCCTCCGGACAGGCACTAATGAAAAACTGTTTTTT
-	TRBD1	TRBV12-3/TRBV12-4	TRBJ1-1	CASSLPGGIAEAFF	TGTGCCAGCAGTTTGCCAGGGGGGATCGCTGAAGCTTTCTTT
once	-	TRBV12-3/TRBV12-4	TRBJ2-5	CASRTAQETQYF	TGTGCCAGCAGGACAGCCCAAGAGACCCAGTACTTC
-	-	TRBV3-1	TRBJ2-2	CASSPQGTGAAGELFF	TGTGCCAGCAGCCCCCAAGGGACGGGAGCTGCCGGGGAGCTGTTTTTT
-	-	TRBV13	TRBJ1-2	CASTPQAAKNYGYTF	TGTGCCAGCACCCCCCAGGCAGCGAAAAACTATGGCTACACCTTC